This T cell receptor (beta chain) appears in the sequencing data of a study of tumor-infiltrating lymphocytes in primary liver carcinoma. Alongside blood RNA obtained from unsorted whole blood, germline DNA was also extracted. Starting material of 450 to 550 ng total RNA yielded TCR beta cDNA via a constant-region primer. Researchers made the TCR beta libraries by running three nested multiplex PCR rounds with slightly modified ARM-PCR. Amplification in the first two PCR rounds was performed using TRBV1-TRBV30 forward primers and a C-beta reverse primer for approximately 10 cycles each. TCRdb reprocessed the multiplex PCR reads with MiXCR, giving one entry per CDR3 protein. Of 300,000 to 400,000 distinct CDR3 sequences in the sample, around three fifths are singletons; the top ten hold roughly 9%. Study-level results: Tumor tissue displayed a significantly greater top-250-clone fraction than blood (p = 0.039). Tumor-adjacent and tumor-blood pairs displayed less overlap than did pairs of tumor regions. Each sample was bulk and unsorted; consequently, CD4+ and CD8+ repertoires were not compared.

On this clonotype: Its specificity is unknown. Being one base from a much bigger clone, this may be a read error.

This CDR3 has 14 residues. The germline V and J ends were trimmed by 8 bases and 4 bases, with 17 bases remaining between them. CDR1 MNHNY and CDR2 SVGAGI come from the germline V gene (reference sequence). Sequenced sample: peripheral blood. The chain is built from TRBV6-6 and TRBJ2-5, with D maybe TRBD2 (7 bases). This TCR was sampled from a middle-aged man with primary liver carcinoma and hepatitis B virus infection. The CDR3, as DNA: TGTGCCAGCCTCGGACTAGGGGGAGTAGAGACCCAGTACTTC. Its translation is CASLGLGGVETQYF.